This T cell receptor (beta chain) was found in a study of shared clonotypes between healthy human individuals. The CDR3 is 16 residues long. CDR1 is KGHSH and CDR2 is LQKENI in the germline V gene. Trimming pared 3 bases from V and 5 bases from J, leaving 16 bases between. The assay was run at deep level. Replicate PCRs from sorted subsets contained around 200 ng DNA, which is around 29,000 T cell genomes. Sequencing was performed with immunoSEQ multiplex PCR; in TCRdb, only in-frame clones are kept and a portion is missing. The sample holds under 600,000 clones; more than 95% are singletons and the top ten take roughly 0.05%. As concerns this clone: The target antigen is unknown.

There were only Caucasian adults among the donors, and all lived in Nashville, Tennessee. Study findings and constraints: As a rule, naive subsets had a larger estimated richness than memory subsets.

The specimen sequenced was naive CD4+ T cells sorted from blood. The subset: CD45RA+ positively selected. The sequence derives from a woman aged 30 to 39 in good health. The chain recombines TRBV18 with TRBJ2-2; D uncertain. The chain's CDR3 is CASSPESAPLTGELFF. CDR3 sequence (DNA): TGTGCCAGCTCACCCGAAAGCGCTCCCTTAACCGGGGAGCTGTTTTTT.